These T cell receptor beta chains were read from a single sample in a study of cytomegalovirus exposure and HLA in healthy donors. The protocol was immunoSEQ multiplex PCR, while the TCRdb copy is restricted to in-frame clones and leaves out a portion. The sample holds some 200,000 clones, 65% to 80% seen once. Sequenced input: PBMCs. These receptors came from a man aged 35-49 years in good health and CMV-seronegative. Both conserved end residues are part of each CDR3. D genes are given only for firm matches. Part of the rows lack a size; the others show once, few, many or a class for expanded clones.

J gene,D gene,clone size,V gene,CDR3 DNA,CDR3 protein
TRBJ1-1,-,once,TRBV9,TGTGCCAGCAGCGTAGAATCAGTTATGAACACTGAAGCTTTCTTT,CASSVESVMNTEAFF
TRBJ2-7,TRBD2,-,TRBV7-3,TGTGCCAGCAGCTTAATGCCTAGCGGGACCTACGAGCAGTACTTC,CASSLMPSGTYEQYF
TRBJ1-1,-,-,TRBV7-9,TGTGCCAGCAGTCCAGCCCTCGGTGGGCCTGAAGCTTTCTTT,CASSPALGGPEAFF
TRBJ1-1,-,-,TRBV4-2,TGTGCCAGCAGCCAAGTTCCCCAGGGTCCGTGGGGCACTGAAGCTTTCTTT,CASSQVPQGPWGTEAFF
TRBJ2-1,-,few,TRBV10-3,TGTGCCATCAGTGAGTCGCAAGTTCAGAATGAGCAGTTCTTC,CAISESQVQNEQFF
TRBJ2-7,TRBD1,few,TRBV5-6,TGTGCCAGCAGCGGGGGGACAGGGGGCTACGAGCAGTACTTC,CASSGGTGGYEQYF
TRBJ2-7,-,-,TRBV7-2,TGTGCCAGCAGCTTACGAGCCTCTATGGACGAGCAGTACTTC,CASSLRASMDEQYF
TRBJ2-7,-,-,TRBV11-2,TGTGCCAGCAGCTTAGATGTCGGTGCCTACGAGCAGTACTTC,CASSLDVGAYEQYF
TRBJ1-1,-,once,TRBV9,TGTGCCAGCAGCGTGTCTAACACTGAAGCTTTCTTT,CASSVSNTEAFF
TRBJ2-1,TRBD2,-,TRBV6-4,TGTGCCAGCAGTGGCTTAGCGGGCCCCAATGAGCAGTTCTTC,CASSGLAGPNEQFF
TRBJ1-2,-,-,TRBV2,TGTGCCCTCCAGCACTCCGAACCCCTACTTGGACAGAACTATGGCTACACCTTC,CALQHSEPLLGQNYGYTF
TRBJ2-1,-,-,TRBV19,TGTGCCAGTAGTGCTGGGAGGACTGGAAACTTCAATGAGCAGTTCTTC,CASSAGRTGNFNEQFF
TRBJ2-2,TRBD1,-,TRBV18,TGTGCCAGCTCACCGAGACAGGGGAACACCGGGGAGCTGTTTTTT,CASSPRQGNTGELFF
TRBJ2-1,TRBD2,-,TRBV6-4,TGTGCCAGCAGCCCGGGACTAGAGGGCCATGAGCAGTTCTTC,CASSPGLEGHEQFF
TRBJ2-1,-,-,TRBV29-1,TGCAGCGTTGACAGGTACTCCTACAATGAGCAGTTCTTC,CSVDRYSYNEQFF
TRBJ2-7,TRBD1,-,TRBV30,TGTGCCTGGAGTGCGACAGGGGCGCTCTACGAGCAGTACTTC,CAWSATGALYEQYF
TRBJ2-7,-,-,TRBV5-1,TGCGCCAGCAGTCCGAGGACACCTTCCTACGAGCAGTACTTC,CASSPRTPSYEQYF
TRBJ2-1,TRBD2,-,TRBV7-9,TGTGCCAGCAGCGGGTTAGCGGGATACAATGAGCAGTTCTTC,CASSGLAGYNEQFF
TRBJ1-2,-,-,TRBV4-3,TGCGCCAGCAGCCAAGCAACAGCATCTAACTATGGCTACACCTTC,CASSQATASNYGYTF
TRBJ1-2,TRBD1,-,TRBV30,TGTGCCTGGAGTAATCGGGACAGGGGGCCATATGGCTACACCTTC,CAWSNRDRGPYGYTF
TRBJ2-2,TRBD1,-,TRBV30,TGTGCCTGGAGGGAGGACAGGGCCAACACCGGGGAGCTGTTTTTT,CAWREDRANTGELFF
TRBJ1-1,-,-,TRBV10-3,TGTGCCACTGCGACTTACGGCATGAACACTGAAGCTTTCTTT,CATATYGMNTEAFF
TRBJ1-1,TRBD1,-,TRBV5-1,TGCGCCAGCAGCTTGTCTTCCGGACAGGGGGACACTGAAGCTTTCTTT,CASSLSSGQGDTEAFF
TRBJ2-1,TRBD1,-,TRBV7-9,TGTTCCAGCAGCTTCTACCGGGACAGGGGGCTTTACAATGAGCAGTTCTTC,CSSSFYRDRGLYNEQFF
TRBJ1-5,TRBD1,-,TRBV7-9,TGTTCCAGCAGTTTAGGACAGGGGATTTATAGCAATCAGCCCCAGCATTTT,CSSSLGQGIYSNQPQHF
TRBJ1-5,-,-,TRBV6-5,TGTGCCAGCAGTCGACGGGATAGCAATCAGCCCCAGCATTTT,CASSRRDSNQPQHF
TRBJ1-1,-,-,TRBV9,TGTGCCAGCAGCGTAGCCCCAGGGGTGAACACTGAAGCTTTCTTT,CASSVAPGVNTEAFF